The T cell receptor beta chain under discussion was sequenced for a study of CXCR3-negative and CXCR3-positive naive CD8 T cells. The overall study: The TRB read total, some 130 million, broke down to about 1.5 +/- 0.3 million reads per library.

Libraries of TRB cDNA were made by 5' RACE and carried UMIs. TCRdb re-called the 5' RACE reads and gives one entry per CDR3 protein, without DNA. The specimen's table records some 130,000 distinct CDR3 sequences. The germline V gene encodes CDR1 MNHEY and CDR2 SVGAGI. The CDR3 has 15 amino acids. The J gene is TRBJ1-4, the V gene TRBV6-5; the TRBD1 assignment by TCRdb is unverifiable without DNA. The source material was naive CXCR3- CD8+ T cells from blood. Subset: CD45RO-CCR7+CD27+CD95- naive CD8+ T cells lacking CXCR3 (TNR3-). The origin of this receptor is a human donor in good health. Some clones in this sample may be carry-over from other donors' samples. The CDR3 sequence: CASSYSDGGLEKLFF.